Listed here are 6 T cell receptor beta chains from one sample, sequenced in a study of T cell repertoires in cytomegalovirus infection. TCRdb reprocessed the reads with MiXCR, giving one entry per CDR3 protein. The sample shows about 230,000 distinct CDR3 sequences, over 20% of them seen only once. Specimen: CD8+ T cells from PBMCs. These TCRs come from a human donor in good health (CMV status not recorded). Some clones in this sample may be carry-over from other donors' samples.

The chain is built from TRBV5-4 and TRBJ2-1; D gene uncertain. The germline V gene has CDR1 SGHNT and CDR2 YYREEE (reference sequence). V lost 0 bases and J lost 1, with 11 bases in between. The CDR3 covers 16 residues. The CDR3 here is CASSLVGLVSYNEQFF. CDR3 coding DNA: TGTGCCAGCAGCTTGGTCGGGCTAGTTTCCTACAATGAGCAGTTCTTC.

The chain has TRBV29-1 and TRBJ1-2, with D possibly matching TRBD1 (6 bases). This CDR3 is built from 13 residues. The germline V gene has CDR1 SQVTM and CDR2 ANQGSEA. The V gene lost 6 bases and the J gene lost 3 bases, with 14 bases spanning the gap. CDR3 region: CSVPQGLDYGYTF. Written as DNA, the CDR3 is TGCAGCGTACCACAGGGATTGGACTATGGCTACACCTTC.

This clonotype was observed many times. V gene TRBV7-8 combines with J gene TRBJ2-2; D is uncertain. The CDR3 has 14 residues. Germline CDR1 is SGHVS and CDR2 is FQNEAQ. V lost 4 bases, J lost 0 bases, and 6 bases lay in between. CDR3 loop: CASSSDTNTGELFF. CDR3 bases: TGTGCCAGCAGCTCCGACACGAACACCGGGGAGCTGTTTTTT.

This clonotype was counted a few times. The rearrangement links TRBV19 to TRBJ2-1; D remains unclear. The germline gives CDR1 LNHDA, CDR2 SQIVND (reference sequence). This CDR3 has 12 residues. V lost 3 bases and J lost 8, with 8 bases in between. The CDR3 sequence is CASSIFGDEQFF. The DNA for the CDR3 is TGTGCCAGTAGTATTTTTGGGGATGAGCAGTTCTTC.

The chain joins TRBV28 to TRBJ2-7; 7 nucleotides agree with TRBD1. Losses at the gene ends were 3 bases for V and 0 bases for J; bases not matched to a gene: 8. The CDR3 has 16 residues. Germline V gene sequence: CDR1 MDHEN, CDR2 SYDVKM. The CDR3 protein is CASSFLDRFFSYEQYF. Written as DNA, the CDR3 is TGTGCCAGCAGTTTCCTGGACAGGTTCTTCTCCTACGAGCAGTACTTC.

This clonotype came up a few times. The V gene is TRBV28, the J gene TRBJ2-7, with TRBD1 as a possible D gene (6 bases). Germline values: CDR1 MDHEN, CDR2 SYDVKM. The CDR3 totals 18 residues. The ends were cut back, 5 bases at V and 1 base at J, with 24 bases in the middle. The CDR3 DNA reads TGTGCCAGCAGTCCAACAGGGATTGGGGGTTCGTGGTCCTACGAGCAGTACTTC. This translates into CASSPTGIGGSWSYEQYF.